The next 14 T cell receptor beta chains were all read from a single sample in a study of cytomegalovirus exposure and HLA in healthy donors. In the PCR, 60 Vbeta and 13 Jbeta primers were used. Produced via immunoSEQ multiplex PCR; TCRdb's table is partial and in-frame only. The sample lists 80,000 to 100,000 clones; over 70% were seen once. Sequencing was performed on PBMCs. The receptors were sampled from a man aged 45 to 65 in good health and CMV-seropositive.

The chain has TRBV27 and TRBJ2-1, with 12 bases identical to TRBD2. CDR1 and CDR2 (germline): MNHEY, SMNVEV (reference sequence). This CDR3 has 13 amino acids. V lost 6 bases, J lost 9 bases, and 3 bases stayed unmatched. The CDR3 here is CASSPSGGGEQFF. CDR3 DNA: TGTGCCAGCAGCCCTAGCGGGGGGGGTGAGCAGTTCTTC.

The chain carries TRBV6-5 and TRBJ1-2, with no clear D. V was shortened by 5 bases and J by 8 bases, with 6 bases between the two germline ends. The CDR3 runs to 10 residues. The germline gives CDR1 MNHEY, CDR2 SVGAGI. This chain's CDR3 is CASSASGYTF. CDR3 DNA sequence: TGTGCCAGCAGTGCAAGCGGCTACACCTTC.

The V call is TRBV5-6, the J call TRBJ1-1; D possibly corresponds to TRBD1 (5 bases). The CDR3 is 15 amino acids. V shed 0 bases and J shed 6 bases, with 15 bases lying between them. Looked up from germline, CDR1 is SGHDT and CDR2 is YYEEEE. In DNA form, the CDR3 reads TGTGCCAGCAGCTTGGGGTGGGGGGAAACTGCTGAAGCTTTCTTT. This codes for CASSLGWGETAEAFF.

J is TRBJ2-2 and V is TRBV27; 8 nucleotides agree with TRBD1. The CDR3 loop spans 16 amino acids. Germline lookup yields CDR1 MNHEY and CDR2 SMNVEV (reference sequence). Germline trimming cut 5 bases from V and 4 bases from J; bases unmatched to any gene: 9. CDR3 DNA sequence: TGTGCCAGCAGTCACGGACAGGGCCAGGTCACCGGGGAGCTGTTTTTT. Amino acid sequence: CASSHGQGQVTGELFF.

The chain uses TRBV20-1 and TRBJ2-1; D is undetermined. The CDR3 has 10 amino acids. In germline, CDR1 is DFQATT, CDR2 SNEGSKA (reference sequence). V lost 6 bases, J lost 7 bases, and 7 bases lay in between. DNA for the CDR3: TGCAGTGCCGACGGGAATGAGCAGTTCTTC. Amino acids: CSADGNEQFF.

This chain links TRBV2 with TRBJ1-5; tentatively, D is TRBD1 (5 bases). Trimming pared 6 bases from V and 7 bases from J, leaving 10 bases between. Looked up from germline, CDR1 is SNHLY and CDR2 is FYNNEI. The CDR3 is made up of 12 amino acids. The CDR3 loop is CASRTDDQPQHF. The CDR3 region has the DNA TGTGCCAGCAGGACAGACGACCAGCCCCAGCATTTT.

This chain uses TRBV30 with TRBJ1-2; D is perhaps TRBD1 (5 bases). The germline gives CDR1 GTSNPN, CDR2 SVGIG (reference sequence). This CDR3 has 13 residues. V was pared by 0 bases and J by 7 bases, with 12 bases between. The CDR3 DNA follows: TGTGCCTGGAGTGTCTTGGGGGGGATTGGCTACACCTTC. This sequence encodes CAWSVLGGIGYTF.

With regard to this clone: One end of the junction does not line up with germline, which may come from a read error. The rearrangement joins TRBV18 to TRBJ1-5; no firm D call. The germline V gene has CDR1 KGHSH and CDR2 LQKENI. This CDR3 has 12 amino acids. CDR3 amino acids: CASRRADQPQNF. As DNA, the CDR3 is TGTGCCAGCCGTAGAGCGGATCAGCCCCAGAATTTT.

In regard to this clone: Other nucleotide sequences in the sample specify the same CDR3. The chain joins TRBV9 to TRBJ1-1; a possible D gene is TRBD1 (5 bases). Trimming left V 4 bases short and J 3 bases short, with 13 bases between. This CDR3 is built from 14 residues. Germline CDR1 reads SGDLS; CDR2 reads YYNGEE. The CDR3 is CASSFTGGDTEAFF. The CDR3 nucleotides are TGTGCCAGCAGCTTCACGGGGGGGGACACTGAAGCTTTCTTT. The whole variable domain, remainder taken from reference TRBV9 and TRBJ1-1, is DSGVTQTPKHLITATGQRVTLRCSPRSGDLSVYWYQQSLDQGLQFLIQYYNGEERAKGNILERFSAQQFPDLHSELNLSSLELGDSALYFCASSFTGGDTEAFFGQGTRLTVV.

CDR3 in amino acids: CASSIGTSGTYEQYF. CDR3 coding DNA: TGTGCCAGCAGCATTGGGACTAGCGGGACCTACGAGCAGTACTTC. The chain has TRBV5-4 and TRBJ2-7; 13 nucleotides line up with TRBD2. The length of the CDR3 is 15 residues. Per the germline V gene, CDR1 is SGHNT and CDR2 is YYREEE (reference sequence). V lost 4 bases to trimming and J lost 2 bases; unmatched junction nucleotides: 3.

The CDR3 nucleotides are TGTGCCAGCACTTCGCTCCGGGACACCTATAATTCACCCCTCCACTTT. Its protein is CASTSLRDTYNSPLHF. The chain recombines TRBV27 with TRBJ1-6, with TRBD1 as a possible D gene (6 bases). With 7 bases removed from V and 2 bases from J, the gap between germline ends came to 15 bases. From germline, CDR1 is MNHEY and CDR2 SMNVEV (reference sequence). The CDR3 sequence is 16 residues long.

J is TRBJ2-4 and V is TRBV18; 7 bases align to TRBD1. The CDR3 spans 16 residues. After removal of 3 bases from V and 6 bases from J, the junction contained 11 bases not matched to a gene. Germline assignment: CDR1 KGHSH and CDR2 LQKENI. CDR3 loop: CASSPGQTIGGNIQYF. In DNA form, the CDR3 reads TGTGCCAGCTCACCGGGACAGACGATTGGGGGAAACATTCAGTACTTC.

V is TRBV11-2 and J is TRBJ1-4, with 8 bases that match TRBD1. V gave up 5 bases and J gave up 8 bases; unmatched junction bases: 10. Germline CDR1 SGHAT, CDR2 FQNNGV. This CDR3 is built from 15 residues. CDR3 in DNA: TGTGCCAGCAGCCATGGACAGGGTGGATCGGAAAAACTGTTTTTT. It specifies CASSHGQGGSEKLFF. The full variable domain, completed using reference TRBV11-2 and TRBJ1-4, is EAGVAQSPRYKIIEKRQSVAFWCNPISGHATLYWYQQILGQGPKLLIQFQNNGVVDDSQLPKDRFSAERLKGVDSTLKIQPAKLEDSAVYLCASSHGQGGSEKLFFGSGTQLSVL.

The chain joins TRBV10-3 to TRBJ2-3; a possible D gene is TRBD1 (6 bases). The CDR3 loop spans 12 amino acids. CDR1 and CDR2 from the germline V gene are ENHRY and SYGVKD. Trimming took 7 bases from V and 4 from J, leaving 9 bases between them. This chain's CDR3 is CAIKTGPDTQYF. The CDR3 DNA reads TGTGCCATCAAAACAGGGCCAGATACGCAGTATTTT.